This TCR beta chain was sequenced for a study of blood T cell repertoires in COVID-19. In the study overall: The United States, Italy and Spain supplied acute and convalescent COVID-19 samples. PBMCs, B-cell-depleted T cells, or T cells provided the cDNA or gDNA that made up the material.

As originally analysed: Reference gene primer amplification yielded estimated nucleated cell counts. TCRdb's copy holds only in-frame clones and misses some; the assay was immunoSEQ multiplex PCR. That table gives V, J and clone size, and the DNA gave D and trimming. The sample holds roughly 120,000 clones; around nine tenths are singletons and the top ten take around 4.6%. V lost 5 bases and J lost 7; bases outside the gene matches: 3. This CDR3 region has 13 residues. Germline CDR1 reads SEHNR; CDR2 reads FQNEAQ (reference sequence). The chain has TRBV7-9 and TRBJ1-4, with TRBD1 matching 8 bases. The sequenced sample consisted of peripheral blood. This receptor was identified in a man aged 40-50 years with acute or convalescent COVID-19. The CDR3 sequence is CASSPTGGEKLFF. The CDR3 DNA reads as TGTGCCAGCAGCCCTACAGGGGGTGAAAAACTGTTTTTT.